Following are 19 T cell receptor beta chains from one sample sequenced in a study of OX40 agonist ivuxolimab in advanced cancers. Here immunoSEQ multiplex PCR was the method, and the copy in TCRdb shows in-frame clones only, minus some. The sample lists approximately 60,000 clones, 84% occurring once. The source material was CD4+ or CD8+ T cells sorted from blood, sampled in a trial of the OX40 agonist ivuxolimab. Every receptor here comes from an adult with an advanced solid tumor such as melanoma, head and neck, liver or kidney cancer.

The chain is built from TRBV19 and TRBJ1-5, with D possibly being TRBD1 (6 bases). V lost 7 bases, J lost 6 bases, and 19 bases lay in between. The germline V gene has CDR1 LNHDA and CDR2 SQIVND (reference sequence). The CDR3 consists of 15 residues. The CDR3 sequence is CASTYFGGAGQPQHF. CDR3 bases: TGTGCCAGTACTTACTTCGGGGGCGCGGGTCAGCCCCAGCATTTT.

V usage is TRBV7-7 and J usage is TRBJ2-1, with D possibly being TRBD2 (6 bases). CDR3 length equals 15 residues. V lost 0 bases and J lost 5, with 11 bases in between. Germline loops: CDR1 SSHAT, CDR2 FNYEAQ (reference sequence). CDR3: CASSLASGVHNEQFF. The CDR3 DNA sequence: TGTGCCAGCAGCTTAGCTAGCGGAGTTCACAATGAGCAGTTCTTC.

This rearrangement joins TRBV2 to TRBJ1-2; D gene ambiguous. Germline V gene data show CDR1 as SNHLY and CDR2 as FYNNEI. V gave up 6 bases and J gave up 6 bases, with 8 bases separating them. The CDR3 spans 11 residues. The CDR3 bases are TGTGCCAGCAGCCTAAACGATGGCTACACCTTC. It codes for CASSLNDGYTF.

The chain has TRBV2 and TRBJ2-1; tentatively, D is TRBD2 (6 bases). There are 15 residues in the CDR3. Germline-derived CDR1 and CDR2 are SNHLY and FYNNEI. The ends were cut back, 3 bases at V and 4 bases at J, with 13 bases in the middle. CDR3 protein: CASSDERAVYNEQFF. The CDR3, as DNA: TGTGCCAGCAGTGATGAGCGGGCCGTTTACAATGAGCAGTTCTTC.

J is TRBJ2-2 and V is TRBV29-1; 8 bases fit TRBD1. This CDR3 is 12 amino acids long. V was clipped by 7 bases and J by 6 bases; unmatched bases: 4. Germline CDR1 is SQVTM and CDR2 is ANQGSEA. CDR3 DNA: TGCAGCGCCCGGACAGGGCCCGGGGAGCTGTTTTTT. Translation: CSARTGPGELFF.

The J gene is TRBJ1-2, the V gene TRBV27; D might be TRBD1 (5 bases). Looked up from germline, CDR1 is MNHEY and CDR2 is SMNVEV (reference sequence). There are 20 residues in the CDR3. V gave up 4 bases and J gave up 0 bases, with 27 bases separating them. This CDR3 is CASSSRPPRRALPTNYGYTF. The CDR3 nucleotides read TGTGCCAGCAGTTCCCGCCCTCCACGCAGGGCTCTACCTACTAACTATGGCTACACCTTC.

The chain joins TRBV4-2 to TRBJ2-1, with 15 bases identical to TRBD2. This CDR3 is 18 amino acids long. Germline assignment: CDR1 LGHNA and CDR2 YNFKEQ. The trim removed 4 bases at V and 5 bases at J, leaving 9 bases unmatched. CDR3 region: CASSPGLAGGQGDNEQFF. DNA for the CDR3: TGTGCCAGCAGCCCCGGACTAGCGGGAGGGCAGGGGGACAATGAGCAGTTCTTC.

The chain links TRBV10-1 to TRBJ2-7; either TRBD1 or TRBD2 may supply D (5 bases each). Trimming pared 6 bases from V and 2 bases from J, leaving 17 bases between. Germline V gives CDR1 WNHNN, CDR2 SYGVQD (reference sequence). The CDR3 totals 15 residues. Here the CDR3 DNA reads TGCGCCAGCAGCTGTATTTGGGACCGAACCTACGAGCAGTACTTC. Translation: CASSCIWDRTYEQYF.

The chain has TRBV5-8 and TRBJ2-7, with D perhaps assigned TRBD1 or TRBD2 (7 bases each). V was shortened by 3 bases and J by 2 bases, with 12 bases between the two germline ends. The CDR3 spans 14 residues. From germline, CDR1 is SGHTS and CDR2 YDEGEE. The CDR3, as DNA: TGTGCCAGCAGCTCAGGGGGGGCCCCCTACGAGCAGTACTTC. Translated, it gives CASSSGGAPYEQYF.

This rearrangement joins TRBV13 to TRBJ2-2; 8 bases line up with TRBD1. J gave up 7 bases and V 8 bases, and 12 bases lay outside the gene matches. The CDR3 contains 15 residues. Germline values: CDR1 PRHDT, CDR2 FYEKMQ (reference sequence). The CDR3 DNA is TGTGCCAGCCGCCCGGCAGGGGGCAACGGCGGGGAGCTGTTTTTT. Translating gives CASRPAGGNGGELFF. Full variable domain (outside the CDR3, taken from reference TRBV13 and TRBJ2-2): AAGVIQSPRHLIKEKRETATLKCYPIPRHDTVYWYQQGPGQDPQFLISFYEKMQSDKGSIPDRFSAQQFSDYHSELNMSSLELGDSALYFCASRPAGGNGGELFFGEGSRLTVL.

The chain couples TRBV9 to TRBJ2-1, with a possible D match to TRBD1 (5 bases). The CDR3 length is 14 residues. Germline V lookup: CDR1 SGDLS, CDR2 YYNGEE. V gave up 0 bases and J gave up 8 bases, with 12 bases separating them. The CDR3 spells CASSVEPGRDEQFF. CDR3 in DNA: TGTGCCAGCAGCGTAGAGCCAGGGCGAGATGAGCAGTTCTTC.

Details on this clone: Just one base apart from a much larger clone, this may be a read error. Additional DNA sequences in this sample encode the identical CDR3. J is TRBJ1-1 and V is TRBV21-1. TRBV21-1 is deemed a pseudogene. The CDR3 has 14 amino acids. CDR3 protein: CASPLPRSVNEAFF. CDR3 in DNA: TGTGCCAGTCCCCTCCCTAGGTCGGTGAATGAAGCTTTCTTT.

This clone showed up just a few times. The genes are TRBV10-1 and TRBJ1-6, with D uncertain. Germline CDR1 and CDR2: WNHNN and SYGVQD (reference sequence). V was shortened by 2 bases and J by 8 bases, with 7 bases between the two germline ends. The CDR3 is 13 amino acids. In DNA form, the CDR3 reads TGCGCCAGCAGTGAGGGTAGGGATTCACCCCTCCACTTT. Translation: CASSEGRDSPLHF.

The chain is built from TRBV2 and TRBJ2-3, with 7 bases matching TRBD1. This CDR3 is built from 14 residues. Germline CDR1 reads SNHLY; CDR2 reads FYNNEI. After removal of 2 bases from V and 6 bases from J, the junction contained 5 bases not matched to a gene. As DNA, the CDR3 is TGTGCCAGCAGTGAACTTCTAGGGGGCGATACGCAGTATTTT. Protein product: CASSELLGGDTQYF.

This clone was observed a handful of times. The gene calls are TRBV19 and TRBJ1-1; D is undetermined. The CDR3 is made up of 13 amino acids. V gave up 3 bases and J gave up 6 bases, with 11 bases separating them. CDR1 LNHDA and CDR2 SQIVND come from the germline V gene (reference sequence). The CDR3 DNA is TGTGCCAGTAGTATCCGGCGGGAGGCTGAAGCTTTCTTT. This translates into CASSIRREAEAFF.

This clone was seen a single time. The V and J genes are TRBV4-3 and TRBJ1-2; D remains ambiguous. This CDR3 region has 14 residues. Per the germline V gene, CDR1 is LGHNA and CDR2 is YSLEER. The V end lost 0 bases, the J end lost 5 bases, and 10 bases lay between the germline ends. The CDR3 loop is CASSQEIGLYGYTF. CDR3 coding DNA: TGCGCCAGCAGCCAAGAAATAGGGTTATATGGCTACACCTTC.

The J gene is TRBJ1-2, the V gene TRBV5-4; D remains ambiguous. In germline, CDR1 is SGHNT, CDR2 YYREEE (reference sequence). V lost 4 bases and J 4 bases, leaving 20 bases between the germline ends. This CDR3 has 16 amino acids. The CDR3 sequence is CASSGSEQPYLYGYTF. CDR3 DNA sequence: TGTGCCAGCAGCGGATCAGAACAACCGTATCTCTATGGCTACACCTTC.

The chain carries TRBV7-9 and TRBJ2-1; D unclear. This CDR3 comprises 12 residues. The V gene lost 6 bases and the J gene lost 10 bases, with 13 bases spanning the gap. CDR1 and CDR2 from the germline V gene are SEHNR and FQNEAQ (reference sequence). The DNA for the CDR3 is TGTGCCAGCAGTCCCACCGTCGGGGAGCAGTTCTTC. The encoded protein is CASSPTVGEQFF.

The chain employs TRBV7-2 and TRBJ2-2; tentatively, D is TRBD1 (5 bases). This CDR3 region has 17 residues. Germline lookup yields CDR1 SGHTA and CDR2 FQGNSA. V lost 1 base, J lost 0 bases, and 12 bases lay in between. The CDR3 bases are TGTGCCAGCAGCTTAGGGGGCAGAGCGACGAACACCGGGGAGCTGTTTTTT. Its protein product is CASSLGGRATNTGELFF.